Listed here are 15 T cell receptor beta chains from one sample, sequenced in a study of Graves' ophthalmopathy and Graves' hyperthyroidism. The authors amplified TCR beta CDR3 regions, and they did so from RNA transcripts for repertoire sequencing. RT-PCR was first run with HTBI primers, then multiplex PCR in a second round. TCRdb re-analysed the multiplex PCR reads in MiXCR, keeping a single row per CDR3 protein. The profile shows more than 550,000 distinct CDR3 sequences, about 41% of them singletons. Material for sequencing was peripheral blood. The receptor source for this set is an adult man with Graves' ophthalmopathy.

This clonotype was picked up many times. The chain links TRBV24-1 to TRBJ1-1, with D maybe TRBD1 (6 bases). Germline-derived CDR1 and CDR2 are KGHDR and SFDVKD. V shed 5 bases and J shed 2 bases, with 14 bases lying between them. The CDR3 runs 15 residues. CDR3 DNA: TGTGCCACCAGTGTTCGATCAGGGGAAAACACTGAAGCTTTCTTT. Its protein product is CATSVRSGENTEAFF.

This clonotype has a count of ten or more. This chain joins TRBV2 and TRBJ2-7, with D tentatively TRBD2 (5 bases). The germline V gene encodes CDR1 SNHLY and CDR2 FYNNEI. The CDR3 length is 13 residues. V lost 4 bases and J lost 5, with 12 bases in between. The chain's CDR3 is CASSGSVVNEQYF. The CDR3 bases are TGTGCCAGCAGTGGTAGCGTGGTAAACGAGCAGTACTTC.

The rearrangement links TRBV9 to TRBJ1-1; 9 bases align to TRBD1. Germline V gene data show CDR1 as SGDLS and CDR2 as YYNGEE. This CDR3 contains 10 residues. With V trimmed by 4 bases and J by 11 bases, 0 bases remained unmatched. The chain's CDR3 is CASSTGGAFF. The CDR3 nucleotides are TGTGCCAGCAGCACAGGGGGCGCTTTCTTT. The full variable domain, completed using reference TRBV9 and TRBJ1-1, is DSGVTQTPKHLITATGQRVTLRCSPRSGDLSVYWYQQSLDQGLQFLIQYYNGEERAKGNILERFSAQQFPDLHSELNLSSLELGDSALYFCASSTGGAFFGQGTRLTVV.

The CDR3 nucleotides are TGCAGCGTTGGACTAGCGGGAGGGCAATCGGCAACTAATGAAAAACTGTTTTTT. Its translation is CSVGLAGGQSATNEKLFF. The chain carries TRBV29-1 and TRBJ1-4; D gene uncertain. This CDR3 is built from 18 residues. V shed 4 bases and J shed 0 bases, with 21 bases lying between them. CDR1 is SQVTM, CDR2 ANQGSEA, per germline.

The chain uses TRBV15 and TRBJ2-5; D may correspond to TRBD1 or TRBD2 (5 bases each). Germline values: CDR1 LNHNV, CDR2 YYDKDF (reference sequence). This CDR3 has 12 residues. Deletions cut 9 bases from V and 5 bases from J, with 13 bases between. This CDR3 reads CATRHGGETQYF. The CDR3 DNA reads TGTGCCACGAGACATGGGGGTGAGACCCAGTACTTC.

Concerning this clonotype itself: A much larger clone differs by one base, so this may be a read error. The CDR3 DNA follows: TGTGCCAGCAGCTTCGAGACGCGGGAGACCCAGTACTTC. It codes for CASSFETRETQYF. This chain links TRBV7-2 with TRBJ2-5; no firm D call. The V gene's germline CDR1 is SGHTA and CDR2 FQGNSA. With 3 bases removed from V and 5 bases from J, the gap between germline ends came to 10 bases. The CDR3 sequence is 13 residues long.

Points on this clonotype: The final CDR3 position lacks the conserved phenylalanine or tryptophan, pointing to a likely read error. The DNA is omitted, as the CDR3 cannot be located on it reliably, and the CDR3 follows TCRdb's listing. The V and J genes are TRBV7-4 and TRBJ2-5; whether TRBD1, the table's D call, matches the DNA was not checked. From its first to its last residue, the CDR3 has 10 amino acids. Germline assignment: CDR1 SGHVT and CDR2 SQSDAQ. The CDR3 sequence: CASSPRQQGL.

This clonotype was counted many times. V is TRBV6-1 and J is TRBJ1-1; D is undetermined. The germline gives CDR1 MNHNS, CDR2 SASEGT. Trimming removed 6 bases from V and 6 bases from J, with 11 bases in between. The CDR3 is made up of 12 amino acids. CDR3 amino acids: CASRAGFPEAFF. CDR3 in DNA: TGTGCCAGCAGAGCGGGGTTCCCTGAAGCTTTCTTT.

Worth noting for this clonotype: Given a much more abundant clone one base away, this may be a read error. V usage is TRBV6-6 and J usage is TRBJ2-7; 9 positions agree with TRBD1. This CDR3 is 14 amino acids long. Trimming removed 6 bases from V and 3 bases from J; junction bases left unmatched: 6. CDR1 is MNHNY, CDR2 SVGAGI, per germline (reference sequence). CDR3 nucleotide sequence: TGTGCCAGCAGAACCGGGACAGGGAACTACGAGCAGTACTTC. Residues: CASRTGTGNYEQYF.

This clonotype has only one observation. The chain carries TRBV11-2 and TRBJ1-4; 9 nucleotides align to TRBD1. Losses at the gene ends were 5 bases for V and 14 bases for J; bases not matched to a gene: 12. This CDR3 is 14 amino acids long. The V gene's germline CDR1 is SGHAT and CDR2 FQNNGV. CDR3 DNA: TGTGCCAGCAGCCGGGACAGGGAAAATGAAGGGCTGTTTTTT. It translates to CASSRDRENEGLFF. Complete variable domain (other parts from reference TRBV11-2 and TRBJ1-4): EAGVAQSPRYKIIEKRQSVAFWCNPISGHATLYWYQQILGQGPKLLIQFQNNGVVDDSQLPKDRFSAERLKGVDSTLKIQPAKLEDSAVYLCASSRDRENEGLFFGSGTQLSVL.

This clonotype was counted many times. The CDR3 bases are TGTGCCAGCAGGAATGGGGACTTAGGGCTGGACCTCATCTATGGCTACACCTTC. It yields the protein CASRNGDLGLDLIYGYTF. This chain links TRBV2 with TRBJ1-2; tentatively, D is TRBD1 (5 bases). V was cut by 6 bases and J by 4 bases, with 27 bases left in between. Germline V gives CDR1 SNHLY, CDR2 FYNNEI. CDR3 length: 18 amino acids.

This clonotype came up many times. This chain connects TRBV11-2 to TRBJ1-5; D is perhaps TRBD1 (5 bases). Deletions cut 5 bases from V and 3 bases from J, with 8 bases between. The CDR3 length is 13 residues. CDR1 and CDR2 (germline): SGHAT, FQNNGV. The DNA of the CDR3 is TGTGCCAGCAGCCTGACAGACAATCAGCCCCAGCATTTT. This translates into CASSLTDNQPQHF.

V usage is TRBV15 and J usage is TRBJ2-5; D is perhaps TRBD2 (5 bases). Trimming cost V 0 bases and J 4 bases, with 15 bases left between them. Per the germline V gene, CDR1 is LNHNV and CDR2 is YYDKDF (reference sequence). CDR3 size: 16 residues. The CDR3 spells CATSRDQGLAGETQYF. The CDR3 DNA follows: TGTGCCACCAGCAGAGATCAAGGGCTAGCCGGAGAGACCCAGTACTTC.

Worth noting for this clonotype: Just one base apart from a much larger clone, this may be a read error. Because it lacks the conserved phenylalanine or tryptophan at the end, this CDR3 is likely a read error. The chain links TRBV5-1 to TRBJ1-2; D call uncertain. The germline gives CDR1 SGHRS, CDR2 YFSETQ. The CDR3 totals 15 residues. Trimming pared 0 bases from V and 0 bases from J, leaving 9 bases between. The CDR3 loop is CASSLEGMTNYGYTL. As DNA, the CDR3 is TGCGCCAGCAGCTTGGAGGGCATGACTAACTATGGCTACACCCTC.

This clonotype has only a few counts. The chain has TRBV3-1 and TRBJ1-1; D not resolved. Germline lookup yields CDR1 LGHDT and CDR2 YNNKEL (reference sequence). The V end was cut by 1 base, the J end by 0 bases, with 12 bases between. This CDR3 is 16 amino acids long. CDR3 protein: CASSQVQAAMNTEAFF. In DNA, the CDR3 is TGTGCCAGCAGCCAAGTTCAGGCAGCCATGAACACTGAAGCTTTCTTT.